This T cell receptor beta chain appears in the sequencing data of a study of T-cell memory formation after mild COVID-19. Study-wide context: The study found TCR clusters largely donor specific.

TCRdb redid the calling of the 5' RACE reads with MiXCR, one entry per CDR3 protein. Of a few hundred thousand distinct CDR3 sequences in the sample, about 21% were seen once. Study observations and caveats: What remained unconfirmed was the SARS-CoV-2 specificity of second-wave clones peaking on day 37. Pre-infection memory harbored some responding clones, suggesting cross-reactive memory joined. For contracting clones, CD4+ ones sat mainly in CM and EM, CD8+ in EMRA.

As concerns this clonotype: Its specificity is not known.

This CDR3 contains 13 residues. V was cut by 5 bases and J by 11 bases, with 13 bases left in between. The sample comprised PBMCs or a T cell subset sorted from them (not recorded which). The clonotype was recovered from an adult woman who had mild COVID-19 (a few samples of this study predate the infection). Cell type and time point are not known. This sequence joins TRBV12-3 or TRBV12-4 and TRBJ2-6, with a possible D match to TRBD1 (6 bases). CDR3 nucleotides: TGTGCCAGCAGTCTAAGGGACATCGACGTCCTGACTTTC. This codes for CASSLRDIDVLTF.